This T cell receptor beta chain was captured by sequencing in a study of blood T cell repertoires in COVID-19. Repertoires were generated with immunoSEQ multiplex PCR, while TCRdb's copy carries only in-frame clones and drops some. The top ten hold roughly 2.2% of the sample, which has some 120,000 clones, about 83% seen once. V was trimmed by 1 base and J by 1 base, leaving 9 bases between them. The CDR3 runs to 15 residues. CDR1 and CDR2 (germline): SGHVS, FNYEAQ. This TCR came from a woman aged 45-59 years with acute or convalescent COVID-19. This chain connects TRBV7-6 to TRBJ2-3; D is possibly TRBD2 (5 bases). Sample: peripheral blood. CDR3 nucleotides: TGTGCCAGCAGCTTAGTTTTGAGGGGCACAGATACGCAGTATTTT. It yields the protein CASSLVLRGTDTQYF.